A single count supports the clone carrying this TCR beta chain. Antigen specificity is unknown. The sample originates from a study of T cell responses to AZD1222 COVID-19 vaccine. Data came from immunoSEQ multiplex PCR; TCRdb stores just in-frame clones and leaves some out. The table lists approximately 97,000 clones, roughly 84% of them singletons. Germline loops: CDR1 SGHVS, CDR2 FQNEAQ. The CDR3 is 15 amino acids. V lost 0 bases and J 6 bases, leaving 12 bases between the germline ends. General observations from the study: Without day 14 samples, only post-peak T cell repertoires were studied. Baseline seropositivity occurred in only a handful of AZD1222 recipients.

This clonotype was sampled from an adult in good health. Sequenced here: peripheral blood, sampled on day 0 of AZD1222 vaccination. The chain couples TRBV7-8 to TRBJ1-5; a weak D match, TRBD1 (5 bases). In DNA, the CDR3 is TGTGCCAGCAGCTTAGCTTCAGGGAGGAGTCAGCCCCAGCATTTT. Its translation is CASSLASGRSQPQHF.